The clone carrying this T cell receptor (beta chain) was counted many times. Its matching antigen is unknown. In a library made to pick up alpha chains, this beta chain is a stray read with a size that means little. This record belongs to a study of spatial heterogeneity in lung cancer. Study-wide results and caveats: Counts of ubiquitous and regional expanded TCRs tracked ubiquitous and regional nonsynonymous mutations, respectively. Intratumoral expanded alpha and beta TCR counts were found to track tumor mutation counts.

This CDR3 has 13 amino acids. Trimming pared 0 bases from V and 8 bases from J, leaving 10 bases between. The germline CDR1 and CDR2 sequences are SGHTA and FQGNSA. Time point described: sample taken at primary tumor resection. TCRdb fed the 5' RACE reads into MiXCR, producing one record per CDR3 protein. The table shows 15,000 to 20,000 distinct CDR3 sequences, with around a tenth occurring only once. The genes are TRBV7-2 and TRBJ1-2; no clear D gene. This clonotype was sampled from a female donor with early-stage non-small cell lung cancer. This specimen was lung tumor tissue, taken at surgery. The CDR3, as DNA: TGTGCCAGCAGCTTAGCAGACGGGTTCGGCTACACCTTC. Protein product: CASSLADGFGYTF.